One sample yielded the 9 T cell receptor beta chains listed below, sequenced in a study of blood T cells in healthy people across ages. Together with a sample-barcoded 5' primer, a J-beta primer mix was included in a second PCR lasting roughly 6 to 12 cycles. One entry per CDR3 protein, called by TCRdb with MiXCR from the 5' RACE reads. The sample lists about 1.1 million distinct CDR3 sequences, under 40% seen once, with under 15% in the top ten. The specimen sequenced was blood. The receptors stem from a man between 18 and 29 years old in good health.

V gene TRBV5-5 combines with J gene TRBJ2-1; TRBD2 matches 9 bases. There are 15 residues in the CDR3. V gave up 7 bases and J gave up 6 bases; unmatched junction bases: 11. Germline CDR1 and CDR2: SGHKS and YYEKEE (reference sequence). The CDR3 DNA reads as TGTGCCAGCGGGGTTAGCGGGAGCTTGTCCAATGAGCAGTTCTTC. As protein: CASGVSGSLSNEQFF.

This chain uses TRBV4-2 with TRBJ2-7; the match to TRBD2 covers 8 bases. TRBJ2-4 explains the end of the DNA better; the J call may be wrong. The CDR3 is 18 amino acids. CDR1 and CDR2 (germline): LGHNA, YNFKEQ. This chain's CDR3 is CASSQSDGGDFPRDIQYF. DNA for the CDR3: TGTGCCAGCAGCCAATCGGACGGGGGGGACTTCCCTAGGGACATTCAGTACTTC.

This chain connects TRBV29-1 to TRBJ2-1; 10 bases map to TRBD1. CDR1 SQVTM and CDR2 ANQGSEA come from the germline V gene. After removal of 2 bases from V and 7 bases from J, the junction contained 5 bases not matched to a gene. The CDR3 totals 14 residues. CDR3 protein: CSVEPLDRGNEQFF. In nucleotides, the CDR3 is TGCAGCGTTGAACCGCTGGACAGGGGGAATGAGCAGTTCTTC.

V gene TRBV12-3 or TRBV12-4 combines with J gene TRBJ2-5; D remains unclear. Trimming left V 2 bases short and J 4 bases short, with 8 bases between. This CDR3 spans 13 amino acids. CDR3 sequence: CASSLWLGETQYF. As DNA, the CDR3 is TGTGCCAGCAGTTTATGGCTCGGAGAGACCCAGTACTTC.

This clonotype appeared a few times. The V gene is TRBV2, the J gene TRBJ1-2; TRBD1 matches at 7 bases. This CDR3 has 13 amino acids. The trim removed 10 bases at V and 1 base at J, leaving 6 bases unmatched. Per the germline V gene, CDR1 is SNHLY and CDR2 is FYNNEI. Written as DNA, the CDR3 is TGTGCCACCCTACCAGGGGGTAACTATGGCTACACCTTC. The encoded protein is CATLPGGNYGYTF.

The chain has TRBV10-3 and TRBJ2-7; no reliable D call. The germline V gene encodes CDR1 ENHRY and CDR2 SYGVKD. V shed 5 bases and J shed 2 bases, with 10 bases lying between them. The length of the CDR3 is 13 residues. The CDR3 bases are TGTGCCATCAGTCTGGGCGAGACCTACGAGCAGTACTTC. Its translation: CAISLGETYEQYF.

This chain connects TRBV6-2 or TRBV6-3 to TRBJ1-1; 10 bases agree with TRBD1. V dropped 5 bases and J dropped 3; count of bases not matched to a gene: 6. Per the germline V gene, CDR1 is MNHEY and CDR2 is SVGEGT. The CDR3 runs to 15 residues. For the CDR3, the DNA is TGTGCCAGCAGTCCTCTCGGGACAGGGGACACTGAAGCTTTCTTT. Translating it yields CASSPLGTGDTEAFF.

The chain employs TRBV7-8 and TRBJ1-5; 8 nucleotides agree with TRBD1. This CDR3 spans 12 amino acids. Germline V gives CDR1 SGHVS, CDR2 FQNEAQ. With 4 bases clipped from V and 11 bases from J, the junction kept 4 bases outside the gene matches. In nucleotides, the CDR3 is TGTGCCAGCAGCTCACAGGGGGGAACCCAGCATTTT. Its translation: CASSSQGGTQHF.

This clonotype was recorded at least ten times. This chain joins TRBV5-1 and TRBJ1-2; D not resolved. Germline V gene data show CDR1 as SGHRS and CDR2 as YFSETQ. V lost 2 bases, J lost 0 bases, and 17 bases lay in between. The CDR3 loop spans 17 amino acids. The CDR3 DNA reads TGCGCCAGCAGCTTTTATCAAGGACGCTCAGCTAACTATGGCTACACCTTC. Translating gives CASSFYQGRSANYGYTF.